A selection of T cell receptor beta chains follows, all from one sample in a study of cytomegalovirus exposure and HLA in healthy donors. This table comes from immunoSEQ multiplex PCR, and its TCRdb copy is limited to in-frame clones, with some not included. The table shows fewer than 100,000 clones, with approximately 72% occurring only once. The sample taken for sequencing was PBMCs. These receptors originate from a middle-aged man in good health and CMV-seropositive. The CDR3 runs from the conserved cysteine through the conserved F or W. D genes are given only for firm matches. The size of a clone is reported for some rows only, either as once, few or many, or as a class for expanded clones.

abundance: NA
v_gene: TRBV10-3
j_gene: TRBJ1-2
d_gene: TRBD1
CDR3aa: CAIRKGTVTGDYGYTF
CDR3nt: TGTGCCATCAGGAAAGGGACGGTGACAGGGGACTATGGCTACACCTTC

abundance: NA
v_gene: TRBV19
j_gene: TRBJ1-1
d_gene: NA
CDR3aa: CASSIQGGNTEAFF
CDR3nt: TGTGCCAGTAGTATCCAGGGAGGGAACACTGAAGCTTTCTTT

abundance: few
v_gene: TRBV2
j_gene: TRBJ1-2
d_gene: NA
CDR3aa: CASTGLYGYTF
CDR3nt: TGTGCCAGCACTGGACTCTATGGCTACACCTTC

abundance: NA
v_gene: TRBV28
j_gene: TRBJ2-7
d_gene: NA
CDR3aa: CASSLRLVGEQYF
CDR3nt: TGTGCCAGCAGTTTACGGCTAGTCGGGGAGCAGTACTTC

abundance: once
v_gene: TRBV18
j_gene: TRBJ2-7
d_gene: NA
CDR3aa: CASSPLQGRVDDEQYF
CDR3nt: TGTGCCAGCTCACCACTTCAGGGCAGGGTGGATGACGAGCAGTACTTC

abundance: NA
v_gene: TRBV10-2
j_gene: TRBJ1-3
d_gene: TRBD1
CDR3aa: CASRDRAYSGNTIYF
CDR3nt: TGCGCCAGCAGGGACAGGGCCTACTCTGGAAACACCATATATTTT

abundance: NA
v_gene: TRBV6-5
j_gene: TRBJ1-5
d_gene: NA
CDR3aa: CASSYFRGNQPQHF
CDR3nt: TGTGCCAGCAGTTACTTTAGGGGAAATCAGCCCCAGCATTTT

abundance: NA
v_gene: TRBV28
j_gene: TRBJ1-3
d_gene: NA
CDR3aa: CASSPDSSSGNTIYF
CDR3nt: TGTGCCAGCAGCCCGGACTCAAGCTCTGGAAACACCATATATTTT

abundance: NA
v_gene: TRBV19
j_gene: TRBJ2-6
d_gene: NA
CDR3aa: CASTPQVSGANVLTF
CDR3nt: TGTGCCAGTACTCCTCAGGTATCTGGGGCCAACGTCCTGACTTTC

abundance: NA
v_gene: TRBV19
j_gene: TRBJ2-3
d_gene: NA
CDR3aa: CASSIAGYSTDTQYF
CDR3nt: TGTGCCAGTAGTATCGCGGGGTATAGCACAGATACGCAGTATTTT

abundance: NA
v_gene: TRBV4-1
j_gene: TRBJ2-2
d_gene: TRBD1
CDR3aa: CASSHPDREVDTGELFF
CDR3nt: TGCGCCAGCAGCCACCCGGACAGGGAGGTAGACACCGGGGAGCTGTTTTTT

abundance: NA
v_gene: TRBV7-3
j_gene: TRBJ2-2
d_gene: TRBD2
CDR3aa: CASSSEASGYTGELFF
CDR3nt: TGTGCCAGCAGTTCCGAGGCTAGCGGGTACACCGGGGAGCTGTTTTTT

abundance: many
v_gene: TRBV4-3
j_gene: TRBJ2-1
d_gene: TRBD2
CDR3aa: CASSQDLIAGGQSYNEQFF
CDR3nt: TGCGCCAGCAGCCAAGATTTGATAGCGGGAGGGCAATCCTACAATGAGCAGTTCTTC

abundance: few
v_gene: TRBV7-8
j_gene: TRBJ2-5
d_gene: NA
CDR3aa: CASSLDSPFQETQYF
CDR3nt: TGTGCCAGCAGCTTAGACTCTCCCTTTCAAGAGACCCAGTACTTC

abundance: NA
v_gene: TRBV27
j_gene: TRBJ2-7
d_gene: TRBD1
CDR3aa: CASSLSPGQTDEQYF
CDR3nt: TGTGCCAGCAGTCTGAGTCCGGGACAGACCGACGAGCAGTACTTC

abundance: NA
v_gene: TRBV5-1
j_gene: TRBJ2-5
d_gene: TRBD2
CDR3aa: CASSVAGTSQETQYF
CDR3nt: TGCGCCAGCAGCGTAGCGGGGACCAGCCAAGAGACCCAGTACTTC

abundance: NA
v_gene: TRBV4-2
j_gene: TRBJ1-1
d_gene: NA
CDR3aa: CASSQGYEGAEAFF
CDR3nt: TGTGCCAGCAGCCAAGGATATGAGGGGGCTGAAGCTTTCTTT

abundance: few
v_gene: TRBV5-4
j_gene: TRBJ2-5
d_gene: TRBD2
CDR3aa: CASRPGLAGVETQYF
CDR3nt: TGTGCCAGCAGGCCGGGACTAGCGGGAGTAGAGACCCAGTACTTC

abundance: NA
v_gene: TRBV7-9
j_gene: TRBJ1-1
d_gene: NA
CDR3aa: CASNLGTRAEAFF
CDR3nt: TGTGCCAGCAACCTCGGGACAAGAGCTGAAGCTTTCTTT

abundance: NA
v_gene: TRBV4-3
j_gene: TRBJ2-2
d_gene: TRBD2
CDR3aa: CASSHGLAENTGELFF
CDR3nt: TGCGCCAGCAGCCATGGACTAGCGGAGAACACCGGGGAGCTGTTTTTT

abundance: once
v_gene: TRBV15
j_gene: TRBJ2-5
d_gene: TRBD2
CDR3aa: CATTKSLERGRSGQETQYF
CDR3nt: TGTGCCACCACCAAGAGCTTAGAGCGGGGGCGGTCTGGCCAAGAGACCCAGTACTTC

abundance: once
v_gene: TRBV4-1
j_gene: TRBJ2-5
d_gene: TRBD2
CDR3aa: CASSQDGTGGETQYF
CDR3nt: TGCGCCAGCAGCCAAGATGGGACGGGGGGAGAGACCCAGTACTTC

abundance: many
v_gene: TRBV6-1
j_gene: TRBJ1-2
d_gene: TRBD1
CDR3aa: CATNWKGQRGHGYTF
CDR3nt: TGTGCCACCAACTGGAAGGGACAGCGGGGGCATGGCTACACCTTC

abundance: NA
v_gene: TRBV13
j_gene: TRBJ2-3
d_gene: NA
CDR3aa: CASSPSGSTDTQYF
CDR3nt: TGTGCCAGCAGCCCATCTGGGAGTACAGATACGCAGTATTTT

abundance: NA
v_gene: TRBV29-1
j_gene: TRBJ2-5
d_gene: NA
CDR3aa: CSVVGGLLETQYF
CDR3nt: TGCAGCGTTGTAGGCGGGCTTTTGGAGACCCAGTACTTC

abundance: NA
v_gene: TRBV6-1
j_gene: TRBJ2-7
d_gene: TRBD2
CDR3aa: CASSGGSTFYEQYF
CDR3nt: TGTGCCAGCTCCGGCGGGAGTACATTCTACGAGCAGTACTTC

abundance: NA
v_gene: TRBV1
j_gene: TRBJ2-1
d_gene: NA
CDR3aa: CTSSQDLTGGQNEQFF
CDR3nt: TGCACCAGCAGCCAAGATCTGACGGGGGGGCAAAATGAGCAGTTCTTC

abundance: NA
v_gene: TRBV15
j_gene: TRBJ2-4
d_gene: NA
CDR3aa: CATSTQTRAADIQYF
CDR3nt: TGTGCCACCAGCACACAGACTCGAGCGGCTGACATTCAGTACTTC

abundance: NA
v_gene: TRBV10-2
j_gene: TRBJ2-7
d_gene: TRBD2
CDR3aa: CASTPTSASYEQYF
CDR3nt: TGCGCCAGCACCCCGACTAGCGCCTCCTACGAGCAGTACTTC

abundance: NA
v_gene: TRBV7-3
j_gene: TRBJ1-5
d_gene: TRBD1
CDR3aa: CASSHPTGTDYTQPQHF
CDR3nt: TGTGCCAGCAGCCACCCGACAGGGACCGACTATACACAGCCCCAGCATTTT

abundance: NA
v_gene: TRBV5-1
j_gene: TRBJ2-3
d_gene: NA
CDR3aa: CASSLDNRGATDTQYF
CDR3nt: TGCGCCAGCAGCTTGGATAACCGCGGGGCCACAGATACGCAGTATTTT

abundance: once
v_gene: TRBV28
j_gene: TRBJ1-4
d_gene: NA
CDR3aa: CASSLSSLLNEKLFF
CDR3nt: TGTGCCAGCAGTTTGAGTTCTCTACTAAATGAAAAACTGTTTTTT

abundance: NA
v_gene: TRBV7-9
j_gene: TRBJ2-1
d_gene: NA
CDR3aa: CASSLRRGGPLGYNEQFF
CDR3nt: TGTGCCAGCAGCTTACGTCGCGGAGGGCCACTCGGGTACAATGAGCAGTTCTTC

abundance: NA
v_gene: TRBV21-1
j_gene: TRBJ1-1
d_gene: NA
CDR3aa: CASPVRATGGGGREAFF
CDR3nt: TGTGCCAGCCCCGTCAGAGCGACAGGGGGCGGAGGTAGAGAAGCTTTCTTT

abundance: NA
v_gene: TRBV5-6
j_gene: TRBJ1-5
d_gene: TRBD1
CDR3aa: CASSLTGAGQPQHF
CDR3nt: TGTGCCAGCAGCCTGACAGGGGCGGGTCAGCCCCAGCATTTT

abundance: NA
v_gene: TRBV4-1
j_gene: TRBJ2-3
d_gene: NA
CDR3aa: CASSQDGTGTLIRDTQYF
CDR3nt: TGCGCCAGCAGCCAAGACGGGACCGGGACTTTGATCAGAGATACGCAGTATTTT

abundance: NA
v_gene: TRBV6-1
j_gene: TRBJ1-2
d_gene: NA
CDR3aa: CASVGGGGYTF
CDR3nt: TGTGCCAGCGTCGGTGGAGGGGGCTACACCTTC

abundance: NA
v_gene: TRBV5-1
j_gene: TRBJ2-7
d_gene: TRBD2
CDR3aa: CASSPSGRIGVGGSTNSYEQYF
CDR3nt: TGCGCCAGCAGCCCCTCAGGACGGATCGGAGTTGGCGGGAGCACTAACTCCTACGAGCAGTACTTC

abundance: NA
v_gene: TRBV6-5
j_gene: TRBJ2-7
d_gene: NA
CDR3aa: CASSYQQGYEQYF
CDR3nt: TGTGCCAGCAGTTACCAACAGGGCTACGAGCAGTACTTC

abundance: once
v_gene: TRBV11-2
j_gene: TRBJ2-7
d_gene: TRBD2
CDR3aa: CASSWTSGSIYEQYF
CDR3nt: TGTGCCAGCAGCTGGACTAGCGGGAGTATCTACGAGCAGTACTTC

abundance: NA
v_gene: TRBV5-1
j_gene: TRBJ2-1
d_gene: TRBD1
CDR3aa: CASSLELRGQNEQFF
CDR3nt: TGCGCCAGCAGCTTGGAGTTGAGGGGGCAGAATGAGCAGTTCTTC

abundance: NA
v_gene: TRBV10-3
j_gene: TRBJ2-5
d_gene: TRBD1
CDR3aa: CAISERQGAPETQYF
CDR3nt: TGTGCCATCAGTGAGAGACAGGGGGCCCCGGAGACCCAGTACTTC

abundance: once
v_gene: TRBV29-1
j_gene: TRBJ2-7
d_gene: NA
CDR3aa: CSVGGGGGRSYEQYF
CDR3nt: TGCAGCGTGGGAGGGGGGGGAGGTAGGTCCTACGAGCAGTACTTC

abundance: few
v_gene: TRBV13
j_gene: TRBJ2-3
d_gene: TRBD2
CDR3aa: CASDSRGGTSMHTQYF
CDR3nt: TGTGCCAGCGACTCGAGGGGGGGGACTAGCATGCATACGCAGTATTTT

abundance: NA
v_gene: TRBV19
j_gene: TRBJ2-3
d_gene: TRBD1
CDR3aa: CASETGGADTQYF
CDR3nt: TGTGCCAGCGAGACAGGGGGCGCAGATACGCAGTATTTT

abundance: NA
v_gene: TRBV27
j_gene: TRBJ2-2
d_gene: NA
CDR3aa: CASSSYSTGELFF
CDR3nt: TGTGCCAGCAGTTCCTATTCCACCGGGGAGCTGTTTTTT

abundance: NA
v_gene: TRBV18
j_gene: TRBJ1-3
d_gene: TRBD1
CDR3aa: CASSPGQGRGNTIYF
CDR3nt: TGTGCCAGCTCACCGGGACAGGGGAGAGGAAACACCATATATTTT

abundance: NA
v_gene: TRBV27
j_gene: TRBJ2-1
d_gene: TRBD2
CDR3aa: CASIRPGLAGHEQFF
CDR3nt: TGTGCCAGCATCCGACCGGGACTAGCGGGTCATGAGCAGTTCTTC

abundance: once
v_gene: TRBV29-1
j_gene: TRBJ2-7
d_gene: NA
CDR3aa: CSVEGDSRWEYF
CDR3nt: TGCAGCGTTGAAGGGGACTCGCGTTGGGAGTACTTC

abundance: once
v_gene: TRBV18
j_gene: TRBJ2-4
d_gene: NA
CDR3aa: CASSPSEDIQYF
CDR3nt: TGTGCCAGCTCACCTTCCGAGGACATTCAGTACTTC

abundance: NA
v_gene: TRBV28
j_gene: TRBJ2-4
d_gene: NA
CDR3aa: CASSATGAKNIQYF
CDR3nt: TGTGCCAGCAGTGCGACGGGGGCCAAAAACATTCAGTACTTC

abundance: NA
v_gene: TRBV7-8
j_gene: TRBJ1-1
d_gene: TRBD1
CDR3aa: CASREDRGVWEAFF
CDR3nt: TGTGCCAGCAGGGAGGACAGGGGAGTTTGGGAAGCTTTCTTT

abundance: NA
v_gene: TRBV15
j_gene: TRBJ2-5
d_gene: TRBD2
CDR3aa: CATSSQTSVETQYF
CDR3nt: TGTGCCACCAGCTCGCAGACTAGCGTTGAGACCCAGTACTTC

abundance: NA
v_gene: TRBV27
j_gene: TRBJ2-1
d_gene: NA
CDR3aa: CASNSYNEQFF
CDR3nt: TGTGCCAGCAACTCATACAATGAGCAGTTCTTC

abundance: NA
v_gene: TRBV15
j_gene: TRBJ2-2
d_gene: TRBD1
CDR3aa: CATSVEQGWAGELFF
CDR3nt: TGTGCCACCAGCGTGGAACAGGGGTGGGCCGGGGAGCTGTTTTTT